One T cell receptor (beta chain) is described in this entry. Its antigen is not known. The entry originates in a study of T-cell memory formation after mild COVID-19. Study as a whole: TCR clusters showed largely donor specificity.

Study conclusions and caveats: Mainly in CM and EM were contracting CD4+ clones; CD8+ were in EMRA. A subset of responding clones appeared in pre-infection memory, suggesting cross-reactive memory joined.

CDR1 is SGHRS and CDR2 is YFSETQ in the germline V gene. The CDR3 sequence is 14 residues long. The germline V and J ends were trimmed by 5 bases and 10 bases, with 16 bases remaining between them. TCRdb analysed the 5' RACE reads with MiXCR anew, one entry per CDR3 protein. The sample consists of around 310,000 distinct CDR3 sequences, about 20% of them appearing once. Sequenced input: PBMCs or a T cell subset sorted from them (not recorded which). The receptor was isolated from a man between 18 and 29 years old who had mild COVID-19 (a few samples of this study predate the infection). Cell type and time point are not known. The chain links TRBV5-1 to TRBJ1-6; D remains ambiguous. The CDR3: CASRAEGYGSPLHF. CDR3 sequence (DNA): TGCGCCAGCAGGGCCGAAGGTTATGGATCACCCCTCCACTTT.